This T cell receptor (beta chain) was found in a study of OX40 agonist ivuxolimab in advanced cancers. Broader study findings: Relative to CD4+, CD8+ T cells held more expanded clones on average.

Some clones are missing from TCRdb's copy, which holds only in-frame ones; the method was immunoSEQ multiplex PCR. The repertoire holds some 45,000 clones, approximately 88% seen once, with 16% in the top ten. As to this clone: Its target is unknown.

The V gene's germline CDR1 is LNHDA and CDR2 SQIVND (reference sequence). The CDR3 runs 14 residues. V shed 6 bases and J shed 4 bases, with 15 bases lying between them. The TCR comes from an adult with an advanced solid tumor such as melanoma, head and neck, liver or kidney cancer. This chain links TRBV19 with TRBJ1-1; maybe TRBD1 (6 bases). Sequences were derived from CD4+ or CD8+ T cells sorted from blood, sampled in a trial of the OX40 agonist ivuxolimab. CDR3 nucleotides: TGTGCCAGTAGCGATCCGAGGGGGAGCACTGAAGCTTTCTTT. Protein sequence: CASSDPRGSTEAFF.